The sequence of this T cell receptor beta chain was determined in a study of blood T cell repertoires in COVID-19. This clone was found once. V lost 2 bases to trimming and J lost 7 bases; unmatched junction nucleotides: 6. Looked up from germline, CDR1 is SGHTA and CDR2 is FQGNSA. The CDR3 is made up of 14 amino acids. TCRdb keeps only in-frame clones here, not all; method: immunoSEQ multiplex PCR. The table includes about 84,000 clones, about 73% detected once. This TCR was recovered from a man in his forties or fifties with active or convalescent COVID-19. The sample taken for sequencing was peripheral blood. The chain joins TRBV7-2 to TRBJ1-2; TRBD1 matches 8 bases. This CDR3 reads CASSLKWTGPGYTF. The CDR3 DNA is TGTGCCAGCAGCTTAAAATGGACAGGGCCTGGCTACACCTTC.